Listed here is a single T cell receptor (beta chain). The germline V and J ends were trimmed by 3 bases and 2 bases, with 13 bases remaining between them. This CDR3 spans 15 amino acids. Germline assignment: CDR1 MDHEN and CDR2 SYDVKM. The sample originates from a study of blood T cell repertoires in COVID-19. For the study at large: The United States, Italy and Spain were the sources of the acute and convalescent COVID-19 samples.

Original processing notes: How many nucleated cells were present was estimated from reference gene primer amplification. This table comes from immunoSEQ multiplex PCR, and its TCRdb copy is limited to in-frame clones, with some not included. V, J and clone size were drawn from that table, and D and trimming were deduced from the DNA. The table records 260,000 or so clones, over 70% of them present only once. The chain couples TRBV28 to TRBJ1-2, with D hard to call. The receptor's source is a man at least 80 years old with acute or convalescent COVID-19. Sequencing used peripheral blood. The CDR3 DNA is TGTGCCAGCAGTTTGGGCCTGGGGAGGAACTATGGCTACACCTTC. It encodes CASSLGLGRNYGYTF.